Listed below are T cell receptor beta chains from one sample, sequenced in a study of T cell clones after liver transplantation. Profiling relied on immunoSEQ multiplex PCR, and the TCRdb table lists in-frame clones only, not all of them. This sample has about 75,000 clones, with roughly 80% found just once. The sample in question was CD4+ T cells from blood, obtained 48 months after liver transplant. Receptor source: a human patient who received a liver transplant. Some T cells may trace back to the graft donor. Both conserved end residues are part of each CDR3. A D gene is named only where the DNA matches it firmly. For some rows the clone size is stated as once, few or many, or as a class when expanded; others skip it.

TRBD2,TRBV4-3,.,TRBJ2-1,TGCGCCAGCAGCCAGATATTGGGACTAGCGGGAACAAATGAGCAGTTCTTC,CASSQILGLAGTNEQFF
.,TRBV30,.,TRBJ1-3,TGTGCCTGGAGTAGGGGAGACACCATATATTTT,CAWSRGDTIYF
.,TRBV7-2,.,TRBJ2-5,TGTGCCAGCAGCCGAGGTTCAACAGGGACCCAGTACTTC,CASSRGSTGTQYF
.,TRBV18,.,TRBJ2-5,TGTGCCAGCTCACCAGGGGGGGCGAAAGAGACCCAGTACTTC,CASSPGGAKETQYF
.,TRBV29-1,.,TRBJ2-7,TGCAGCGTACGGACGGCCACCTACGAGCAGTACTTC,CSVRTATYEQYF
.,TRBV28,.,TRBJ2-5,TGTGCCAGCAGTTTGTCGGATCAAGAGACCCAGTACTTC,CASSLSDQETQYF
TRBD2,TRBV7-8,.,TRBJ2-2,TGTGCCAGCAGGCCCCCGACTAGCGGGAACTCGGGGGAGCTGTTTTTT,CASRPPTSGNSGELFF
.,TRBV7-9,.,TRBJ2-2,TGTGCCAGCAGCTTAGATAGCCCTACAGGCGGGGAGCTGTTTTTT,CASSLDSPTGGELFF
.,TRBV11-3,once,TRBJ2-3,TGTGCCAGCAGCTTAGGACCCGCAGATACGCAGTATTTT,CASSLGPADTQYF
.,TRBV2,.,TRBJ2-7,TGTGCCAGCAGTCTTCCCGGGGACCACCACGAGCAGTACTTC,CASSLPGDHHEQYF
.,TRBV7-9,.,TRBJ1-3,TGTGCCAGCAGTTATGGAAACACCATATATTTT,CASSYGNTIYF
.,TRBV7-2,.,TRBJ2-1,TGTGCCAGCAGCTTAGATCAGGCGTACAATGAGCAGTTCTTC,CASSLDQAYNEQFF
.,TRBV19,few,TRBJ1-5,TGTGCCAGTAGTTTAGGGTTCAATCAGCCCCAGCATTTT,CASSLGFNQPQHF
.,TRBV18,once,TRBJ1-1,TGTGCCAGCTCACCAATAAGGGGGGTGGGAAACACTGAAGCTTTCTTT,CASSPIRGVGNTEAFF
.,TRBV2,.,TRBJ2-6,TGTGCCAGCAACCCAGGGGCCACTGGGGCCAACGTCCTGACTTTC,CASNPGATGANVLTF
TRBD2,TRBV10-3,.,TRBJ2-3,TGTGCCACCCTAGCGGGGGGGCCTACGGGAACGCAGTATTTT,CATLAGGPTGTQYF
.,TRBV5-6,.,TRBJ1-1,TGTGCCAGCAGCTTGGAGGGGGTTTTAAGAATGAACACTGAAGCTTTCTTT,CASSLEGVLRMNTEAFF
.,TRBV5-1,.,TRBJ1-1,TGCGCCAGCAGCACCCAACAGGGAGGGGGCACTGAAGCTTTCTTT,CASSTQQGGGTEAFF
.,TRBV28,.,TRBJ1-3,TGTGCCAGCAGTTCTCCCCTCGGCATATATTTT,CASSSPLGIYF
.,TRBV18,.,TRBJ1-4,TGTGCCAGCTCACCGTCAACAGTATCTACTAATGAAAAACTGTTTTTT,CASSPSTVSTNEKLFF
.,TRBV9,.,TRBJ1-3,TGTGCCAGCAGCCCAATGCGGGGGTCTGGAAACACCATATATTTT,CASSPMRGSGNTIYF
.,TRBV7-2,.,TRBJ1-2,TGTGCAACTAAAGCAGGCACAGCTAACTATGGCTACACCTTC,CATKAGTANYGYTF
.,TRBV5-1,.,TRBJ2-3,TGCGCCAGCAGCTGGGAGCTGACAACGAAGGGTACGCAGTATTTT,CASSWELTTKGTQYF
.,TRBV7-2,.,TRBJ2-1,TGTGCCAGCAGCCTCCCGGGACTGAGCCATTTCTTC,CASSLPGLSHFF
.,TRBV27,.,TRBJ1-1,TGTGCCAGCAGTTACAGAGAGAACACTGAAGCTTTCTTT,CASSYRENTEAFF
.,TRBV11-2,.,TRBJ2-1,TGTGCCAGCAGCTTGAATAGCCTCAATGAGCAGTTCTTC,CASSLNSLNEQFF
.,TRBV28,.,TRBJ1-4,TGTGCCAGCATCGGAAGGGAAAAACTGTTTTTT,CASIGREKLFF
TRBD1,TRBV5-6,.,TRBJ1-1,TGTGCCAGCAGCTTATTTGGGACAGGGGCAATTGAAGCTTTCTTT,CASSLFGTGAIEAFF
.,TRBV18,.,TRBJ1-3,TGTGCCAGCTCACCCAATGTAGCTGGAAACACCATATATTTT,CASSPNVAGNTIYF
.,TRBV7-9,.,TRBJ2-5,TGTGCCAGCAGCTTAGGGGGGTTAGAGACCCAGTACTTC,CASSLGGLETQYF
.,TRBV5-6,few,TRBJ1-5,TGTGCCAGCAGCACCACAGGGAAGGTCGGCCAGCCCCAGCATTTT,CASSTTGKVGQPQHF
.,TRBV6-5,.,TRBJ2-3,TGTGCCAGCAGTTACTCTGGCAGTACAGATACGCAGTATTTT,CASSYSGSTDTQYF
TRBD1,TRBV29-1,.,TRBJ2-7,TGCAGCGGAACAGGGGAAGGGTACGAGCAGTACTTC,CSGTGEGYEQYF
.,TRBV9,.,TRBJ2-4,TGTGCCAGCAGCGTAGGCCGGGTCAAAAACATTCAGTACTTC,CASSVGRVKNIQYF
TRBD2,TRBV7-2,once,TRBJ2-1,TGTGCCAGCAGCCAGGGGCAGCGGGGGGCTTACAATGAGCAGTTCTTC,CASSQGQRGAYNEQFF
TRBD1,TRBV6-6,.,TRBJ1-5,TGTGCCAGCAGACCAACAGGGGGCTTGGGGCAGCCCCAGCATTTT,CASRPTGGLGQPQHF
.,TRBV9,.,TRBJ2-7,TGTGCCAGCAGCGCATTAACCCCGCCCTACGAGCAGTACTTC,CASSALTPPYEQYF
.,TRBV27,.,TRBJ1-4,TGTGCCAGCAGTTGGTCGGGAAAAAATGAAAAACTGTTTTTT,CASSWSGKNEKLFF
.,TRBV19,.,TRBJ1-1,TGTGCCAGTAGGCAGGACAGACAAAACACTGAAGCTTTCTTT,CASRQDRQNTEAFF
.,TRBV11-1,.,TRBJ2-2,TGTGCCAGCAGCTCGCGGGCCACCGGGGAGCTGTTTTTT,CASSSRATGELFF
TRBD2,TRBV7-9,.,TRBJ2-5,TGTGCCAGCAGCTTCTTAGCGGGGGGACAAGAGACCCAGTACTTC,CASSFLAGGQETQYF
.,TRBV7-9,.,TRBJ1-2,TGTGCCAGCAGCTTAGCAGGACATGGTCCGGATATCTATGGCTACACCTTC,CASSLAGHGPDIYGYTF